This TCR beta chain was sequenced for a study of blood T cell repertoires in COVID-19 (dated by TCRdb to 2019 to 2021). Study-level background: Collaborator samples came from the United States, Italy and Spain and covered acute and convalescent phases of COVID-19. Where HLA class I and class II types were available, the types were taken from metadata supplied by the sample provider, not from assay-based typing. Samples were obtained from the ongoing ImmuneRACE study (first 160 participants) and from 1,254 subjects provided by 6 global collaborators. The material from the prospective study consisted of cDNA or gDNA derived from T cells, B-cell-depleted T cells, or PBMCs. Deeply sampled blood TCRbeta repertoires from subjects exposed to, actively infected with, or recovered from COVID-19 were included in the dataset. A freely available public database, intended as a resource for researchers studying the immune response to SARS-CoV-2, is where the repertoires were released. Sample metadata almost always included a de-identified subject ID, COVID-19 status, age in years and sex.

Looking up the germline V gene yields CDR1 SGHAT and CDR2 FQNNGV. Trimmed from V: 2 bases; trimmed from J: 0 bases; junction bases lacking a gene match: 2. The CDR3, from cysteine to phenylalanine, totals 16 residues. The entry retains the CDR3 DNA only, 48 bases that are in frame from base 1. The collaborating institutions used their own protocols to collect whole blood in K2EDTA tubes. For TCRbeta analysis, collaborator samples were shipped as frozen whole blood, as isolated PBMCs, or as DNA extracted from either sample type. Remarks on this clone: Its cognate antigen has yet to be identified. No much larger clonotype is one base removed from it; base qualities were not supplied.

Study-wide findings and limitations: The quantity of clinical and demographic metadata differed by source and by participant and was supplied without curation.

TCRbeta CDR3 regions were amplified from genomic DNA using the immunoSEQ Assay, a bias-controlled multiplex PCR. Per the original workflow: The number of nucleated cells in each sample was estimated from the amplification of reference gene primers within the assay. Sequence reads were collapsed and filtered to measure the absolute abundance of every unique TCRbeta CDR3 rearrangement. For each sample, productive Simpson clonality was calculated by taking the square root of Simpson's diversity index across productive rearrangements. Entries here come from immuneACCESS through TCRdb and include only in-frame sequences with V and J called. Some clones fail to appear in such tables; in the studies checked, an unresolved V gene covers under half of the shortfall, and the cause of the remainder is unknown. V, J and clone size are taken as reported in that table, and D and trimming were inferred from the DNA itself. The sample table shows about 150,000 clones, and 85% to 95% are seen once. Of the sample, around 0.5% is held by the ten largest clones.

Sequencing input: peripheral blood. The V gene is TRBV11-2 and the J gene is TRBJ2-5, and 11 junctional nucleotides match TRBD1. The sequence was obtained from a man aged 50 to 59 with acute or convalescent COVID-19. Read as DNA, the sequence is TGTGCCAGCAGCTTATGGACAGGGGGCTACCAAGAGACCCAGTACTTC. It is translated as CASSLWTGGYQETQYF.